The 5 T cell receptor beta chains below were found in one sample sequenced in a study of cytomegalovirus exposure and HLA in healthy donors (dated by TCRdb to 2017 to 2019). Library construction relied on the immunoSEQ multiplex PCR assay. TCRdb stores this immuneACCESS table with in-frame sequences only. Part of the clones is absent; in the studies checked, under half of the shortfall reflects unresolved V genes, and no reason is known for the rest. The sample table lists about 150,000 clones, roughly nine tenths of them with a count of one. The top ten clonotypes cover 2.5% to 4% of the sample. The sample was PBMCs. The source is a woman aged 18 to 35 in good health and CMV-seropositive.

This sequence joins TRBV7-8 and TRBJ2-7; 13 bases match TRBD2. This CDR3 is 16 amino acids long. V lost 0 bases to trimming and J lost 7 bases; unmatched junction nucleotides: 6. From germline, CDR1 is SGHVS and CDR2 FQNEAQ. CDR3 sequence (DNA): TGTGCCAGCAGCTTAGCTCAACTAGCGGGAGGGGGGGAGCAGTACTTC. It is translated as CASSLAQLAGGGEQYF. The full variable domain, completed using reference TRBV7-8 and TRBJ2-7, is GAGVSQSPRYKVAKRGQDVALRCDPISGHVSLFWYQQALGQGPEFLTYFQNEAQLDKSGLPSDRFFAERPEGSVSTLKIQRTQQEDSAVYLCASSLAQLAGGGEQYFGPGTRLTVT.

This chain joins TRBV9 and TRBJ2-5; a possible D gene is TRBD2 (6 bases). CDR1 and CDR2 (germline): SGDLS, YYNGEE. CDR3 size: 14 residues. Trimming took off 4 bases at V and 4 bases at J, with 14 bases between the two ends. The CDR3 DNA sequence: TGTGCCAGCAGCCGGGGGAGGACGGGAGAGACCCAGTACTTC. It is translated as CASSRGRTGETQYF.

This chain links TRBV27 with TRBJ2-7; 8 nucleotides align to TRBD1. This CDR3 comprises 15 residues. Germline CDR1 and CDR2: MNHEY and SMNVEV (reference sequence). Germline trimming cut 6 bases from V and 4 bases from J; bases unmatched to any gene: 11. The CDR3 loop reads CASRPHTGGRYEQYF. DNA of the CDR3: TGTGCCAGCAGACCCCATACAGGGGGGAGATACGAGCAGTACTTC.

This clone was detected only a few times. J is TRBJ2-2 and V is TRBV7-7, with a possible D match to TRBD2 (6 bases). Germline CDR1 SSHAT, CDR2 FNYEAQ (reference sequence). The V gene lost 1 base and the J gene lost 7 bases, with 10 bases spanning the gap. The CDR3 loop spans 14 amino acids. CDR3: CASSLGLGSGELFF. The CDR3 coding sequence is TGTGCCAGCAGCTTAGGACTAGGTAGCGGGGAGCTGTTTTTT.

This chain connects TRBV23-1 to TRBJ1-2; D unclear. TRBV23-1 counts as an open reading frame of uncertain function. This CDR3 has 11 residues. V dropped 8 bases and J dropped 8 bases, with 12 bases sitting between them. This CDR3 is CASYGRKGYTF. The CDR3 region has the DNA TGCGCCAGCTACGGGAGGAAGGGCTACACCTTC.